Following are 24 T cell receptor beta chains from one sample sequenced in a study of a mutant IDH1 vaccine in newly diagnosed glioma. Regarding time point: week 11, during vaccination. A 20-mer mutant IDH1 peptide at 300 ug was injected subcutaneously with topical imiquimod. For these TCRs, the target antigens are not known. Sequencing was performed with immunoSEQ multiplex PCR; in TCRdb, only in-frame clones are kept and a portion is missing. The sample holds about 60,000 clones; 70% to 85% are singletons and the top ten take 3% to 4%. This specimen was PBMCs, taken from a glioma patient whose treatment included an IDH1 peptide vaccine. The receptors stem from a man aged 25 to 40 with glioma.

The chain combines TRBV7-6 with TRBJ2-2; TRBD2 aligns across 11 bases. There are 18 residues in the CDR3. CDR1 and CDR2 (germline): SGHVS, FNYEAQ. The V and J ends lost 5 bases and 0 bases, in that order; junction bases with no gene match: 8. The CDR3 nucleotides are TGTGCCAGCAGCCGGGGACTAGCGGAACAGCCGAACACCGGGGAGCTGTTTTTT. This translates into CASSRGLAEQPNTGELFF.

The rearrangement joins TRBV6-5 to TRBJ2-3, with no clear D. CDR1 and CDR2 from the germline V gene are MNHEY and SVGAGI. Trimming left V 5 bases short and J 7 bases short, with 7 bases between. The CDR3 has 11 amino acids. Here the CDR3 reads CASSTMYTQYF. CDR3 in DNA: TGTGCCAGCAGTACCATGTATACGCAGTATTTT.

The V gene is TRBV5-4, the J gene TRBJ1-2; 8 nucleotides match TRBD1. Germline values: CDR1 SGHNT, CDR2 YYREEE (reference sequence). The CDR3 length is 16 residues. The V and J ends lost 7 bases and 5 bases, in that order; junction bases with no gene match: 16. This chain's CDR3 is CASALGPGGLGYGYTF. CDR3 coding DNA: TGTGCCAGCGCCTTGGGTCCAGGGGGCTTAGGGTATGGCTACACCTTC. The full variable domain, with the rest looked up from reference TRBV5-4 and TRBJ1-2, is ETGVTQSPTHLIKTRGQQVTLRCSSQSGHNTVSWYQQALGQGPQFIFQYYREEENGRGNFPPRFSGLQFPNYSSELNVNALELDDSALYLCASALGPGGLGYGYTFGSGTRLTVV.

This clone was seen just once. The rearrangement joins TRBV27 to TRBJ2-5; perhaps D is TRBD1 or TRBD2 (5 bases each). Germline V gene sequence: CDR1 MNHEY, CDR2 SMNVEV (reference sequence). Trimming cost V 2 bases and J 8 bases, with 15 bases left between them. The CDR3 has 14 residues. CDR3: CASSLHPAGGTQYF. For the CDR3, the DNA is TGTGCCAGCAGTTTACATCCAGCTGGGGGAACCCAGTACTTC.

This clone was seen once. The chain is built from TRBV6-5 and TRBJ1-2, with 9 bases identical to TRBD1. CDR3 length: 15 amino acids. CDR1 is MNHEY, CDR2 SVGAGI, per germline. Unmatched junction bases numbered 3, after V lost 2 bases and J lost 2 bases. CDR3 DNA sequence: TGTGCCAGCAGTTACGGGGACAGGGTAAACTATGGCTACACCTTC. It encodes CASSYGDRVNYGYTF.

The genes are TRBV28 and TRBJ1-6, with unresolved D. Trimming cost V 7 bases and J 0 bases, with 16 bases left between them. The CDR3 totals 17 residues. Germline V CDR1 and CDR2: MDHEN, SYDVKM. This chain's CDR3 is CASTPWVLTSYNSPLHF. The CDR3 DNA reads TGTGCCAGCACGCCTTGGGTCCTCACCTCCTATAATTCACCCCTCCACTTT.

The rearrangement joins TRBV7-3 to TRBJ1-1; 7 positions match TRBD1. The CDR3 is made up of 15 amino acids. The germline CDR1 and CDR2 sequences are SGHTA and FQGTGA. V was pared by 1 base and J by 6 bases, with 8 bases of the junction left unmatched. The CDR3 region has the DNA TGTGCCAGCAGCTTAAGAGGGGGCGCAGGGGCTGAAGCTTTCTTT. It encodes CASSLRGGAGAEAFF.

In DNA, the CDR3 is TGTGCCAGTACTAATGGAGGGAGGAATGGCTACACCTTC. Translated: CASTNGGRNGYTF. The V call is TRBV19, the J call TRBJ1-2; D gene ambiguous. Trimming shortened V by 7 bases and J by 6 bases, and 15 bases separated the two germline ends. Germline V gene sequence: CDR1 LNHDA, CDR2 SQIVND (reference sequence). The CDR3 contains 13 residues. Full variable domain (rest looked up from reference TRBV19 and TRBJ1-2): DGGITQSPKYLFRKEGQNVTLSCEQNLNHDAMYWYRQDPGQGLRLIYYSQIVNDFQKGDIAEGYSVSREKKESFPLTVTSAQKNPTAFYLCASTNGGRNGYTFGSGTRLTVV.

There are a few counts of this clone. This chain connects TRBV6-5 to TRBJ2-1; 8 nucleotides line up with TRBD2. The CDR3 is 16 amino acids. With 2 bases clipped from V and 5 bases from J, the junction kept 8 bases outside the gene matches. The germline gives CDR1 MNHEY, CDR2 SVGAGI. CDR3 sequence reads: CASSYTSGRLDNEQFF. The CDR3 nucleotides read TGTGCCAGCAGTTACACCAGCGGGAGATTGGACAATGAGCAGTTCTTC.

The chain is built from TRBV5-1 and TRBJ2-5; D possibly uses TRBD1 or TRBD2 (6 bases each). The J call may be in error: the DNA end matches TRBJ2-7 better. The CDR3 covers 15 residues. From germline, CDR1 is SGHRS and CDR2 YFSETQ. The CDR3 coding sequence is TGCGCCAGCAGTGGGGGGCGGACATACCACTACGAGCAGTACTTC. Amino acids: CASSGGRTYHYEQYF.

This clone came up a few times. This chain uses TRBV18 with TRBJ2-7, with 7 bases aligning to TRBD1. After removal of 4 bases from V and 2 bases from J, the junction contained 2 bases not matched to a gene. This CDR3 is 13 amino acids long. CDR1 and CDR2 (germline): KGHSH, LQKENI. The CDR3 DNA reads TGTGCCAGCTCACGGGACAGAGCCTACGAGCAGTACTTC. This encodes CASSRDRAYEQYF.

V and J are TRBV28 and TRBJ2-7; D is undetermined. The ends were cut back, 3 bases at V and 0 bases at J, with 6 bases in the middle. Germline CDR1 and CDR2: MDHEN and SYDVKM. This CDR3 comprises 13 residues. CDR3 nucleotides: TGTGCCAGCAGTTTGGGGATCTCCTACGAGCAGTACTTC. Encoded protein: CASSLGISYEQYF.

The chain employs TRBV9 and TRBJ2-7; 8 bases fit TRBD1. The V segment lost 1 base and the J segment 3 bases; nucleotides outside the gene matches: 3. CDR1 and CDR2 (germline): SGDLS, YYNGEE. This CDR3 contains 14 residues. CDR3 bases: TGTGCCAGCAGCGTACAGGGGGCGGACTACGAGCAGTACTTC. It specifies CASSVQGADYEQYF.

The chain joins TRBV9 to TRBJ2-5; unclear D gene. CDR1 and CDR2 (germline): SGDLS, YYNGEE. The CDR3 is 13 amino acids. V was cut by 2 bases and J by 1 base, with 6 bases left in between. The CDR3 here is CASSVRTQETQYF. CDR3 in DNA: TGTGCCAGCAGCGTGAGGACCCAAGAGACCCAGTACTTC.

J is TRBJ1-6 and V is TRBV19, with D hard to call. This CDR3 has 16 amino acids. Germline assignment: CDR1 LNHDA and CDR2 SQIVND (reference sequence). The V end was cut by 5 bases, the J end by 4 bases, with 15 bases between. The CDR3 protein is CASSPPGRVYNSPLHF. The CDR3 DNA follows: TGTGCCAGTAGTCCACCGGGGAGGGTGTATAATTCACCCCTCCACTTT.

J is TRBJ2-1 and V is TRBV7-3, with TRBD2 identical over 11 bases. Germline V gives CDR1 SGHTA, CDR2 FQGTGA. The CDR3 runs 17 residues. J lost 9 bases, V lost 4 bases, and 14 bases had no gene match. CDR3 in amino acids: CASSSYEASGRRSEQFF. CDR3 DNA: TGTGCCAGCAGCTCCTACGAAGCTAGCGGGAGGAGGAGTGAGCAGTTCTTC.

The CDR3 nucleotides read TGTGCCAGCAGTTTCGGTGACAGGGACGGTAGGGCCAAAAACATTCAGTACTTC. Residues: CASSFGDRDGRAKNIQYF. V usage is TRBV28 and J usage is TRBJ2-4, with TRBD1 identical over 7 bases. This CDR3 contains 18 residues. J was trimmed by 1 base and V by 3 bases; bases with no gene match: 12. CDR1 is MDHEN and CDR2 is SYDVKM in the germline V gene.

This clone has just a few counts. The chain is built from TRBV4-2 and TRBJ1-1, with D perhaps matching TRBD1 (5 bases). V dropped 4 bases and J dropped 5 bases, with 17 bases sitting between them. Germline lookup yields CDR1 LGHNA and CDR2 YNFKEQ. The CDR3 sequence is 15 residues long. The CDR3: CASSPDYSGGTEAFF. The CDR3, as DNA: TGTGCCAGCAGCCCAGATTATTCCGGGGGAACTGAAGCTTTCTTT.

The V gene is TRBV2, the J gene TRBJ1-6; D uncertain. V was trimmed by 3 bases and J by 8 bases, leaving 5 bases between them. CDR3 length equals 12 residues. Germline V CDR1 and CDR2: SNHLY, FYNNEI. Here the CDR3 DNA reads TGTGCCAGCAGTGATAGCGATTCACCCCTCCACTTT. Its protein is CASSDSDSPLHF.

The CDR3, as DNA: TGCATGCCTATCTTGGCAGATACGCAGTATTTT. Translation gives CMPILADTQYF. The V and J genes are TRBV20-1 and TRBJ2-3; unclear D gene. In germline, CDR1 is DFQATT, CDR2 SNEGSKA (reference sequence). The CDR3 is 11 residues long.

The chain combines TRBV28 with TRBJ2-3; 10 nucleotides line up with TRBD2. The V segment lost 5 bases and the J segment 1 base; nucleotides outside the gene matches: 3. CDR3 length: 15 amino acids. Looked up from germline, CDR1 is MDHEN and CDR2 is SYDVKM. The CDR3 nucleotides read TGTGCCAGCAGTCTAGGACTAGCGGGCACAGATACGCAGTATTTT. Translated, it gives CASSLGLAGTDTQYF.

The chain couples TRBV6-6 to TRBJ2-7; 7 positions match TRBD2. V lost 6 bases, J lost 2 bases, and 10 bases stayed unmatched. Germline assignment: CDR1 MNHNY and CDR2 SVGAGI (reference sequence). This CDR3 has 15 residues. In DNA form, the CDR3 reads TGTGCCAGCAGGGGCGGGGAGGGCAGTCCCTACGAGCAGTACTTC. Translated, it gives CASRGGEGSPYEQYF.

This clone showed up just once. The sample contains more than one DNA sequence encoding this CDR3. The CDR3 protein is CASSLTTGGTEAFF. The CDR3 DNA reads as TGTGCCAGCAGTTTGACGACAGGGGGCACTGAAGCTTTCTTT. The chain joins TRBV27 to TRBJ1-1, with 9 nucleotides matching TRBD1. The germline gives CDR1 MNHEY, CDR2 SMNVEV (reference sequence). The CDR3 has 14 residues. V gave up 3 bases and J gave up 4 bases; unmatched junction bases: 3.

CDR3 residues: CAISGGESDTF. In nucleotides, the CDR3 is TGTGCCATCAGTGGGGGGGAGTCGGACACCTTC. The gene calls are TRBV10-3 and TRBJ1-2; D is possibly TRBD1 (5 bases). This CDR3 has 11 amino acids. V shed 4 bases and J shed 12 bases, with 12 bases lying between them. The germline V gene has CDR1 ENHRY and CDR2 SYGVKD.